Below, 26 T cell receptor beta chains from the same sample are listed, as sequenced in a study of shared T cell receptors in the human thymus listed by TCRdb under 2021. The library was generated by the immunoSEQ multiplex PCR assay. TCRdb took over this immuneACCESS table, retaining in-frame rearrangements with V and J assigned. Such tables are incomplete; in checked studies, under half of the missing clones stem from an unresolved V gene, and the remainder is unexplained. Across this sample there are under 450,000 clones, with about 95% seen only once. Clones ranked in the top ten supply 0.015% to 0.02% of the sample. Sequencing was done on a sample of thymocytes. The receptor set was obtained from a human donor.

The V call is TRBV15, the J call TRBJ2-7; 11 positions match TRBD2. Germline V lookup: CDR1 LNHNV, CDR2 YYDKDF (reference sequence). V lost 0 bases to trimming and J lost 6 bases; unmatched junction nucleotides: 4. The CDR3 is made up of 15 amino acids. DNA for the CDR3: TGTGCCACCAGCAGAGATACTAGCGGGAGTCCCGAGCAGTACTTC. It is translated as CATSRDTSGSPEQYF.

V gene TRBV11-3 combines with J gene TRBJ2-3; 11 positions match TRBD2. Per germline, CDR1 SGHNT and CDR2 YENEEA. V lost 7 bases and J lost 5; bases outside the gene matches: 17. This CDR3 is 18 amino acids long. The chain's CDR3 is CASTPAGLAGPLGDTQYF. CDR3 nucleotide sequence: TGTGCCAGCACCCCGGCCGGACTAGCGGGCCCTCTCGGAGATACGCAGTATTTT.

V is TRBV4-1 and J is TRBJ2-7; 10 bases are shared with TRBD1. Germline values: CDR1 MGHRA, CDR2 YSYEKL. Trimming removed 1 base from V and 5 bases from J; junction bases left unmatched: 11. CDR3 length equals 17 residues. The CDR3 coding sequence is TGCGCCAGCAGCCAAGGAACCCGAAGACAGGGGGCAGACGAGCAGTACTTC. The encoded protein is CASSQGTRRQGADEQYF.

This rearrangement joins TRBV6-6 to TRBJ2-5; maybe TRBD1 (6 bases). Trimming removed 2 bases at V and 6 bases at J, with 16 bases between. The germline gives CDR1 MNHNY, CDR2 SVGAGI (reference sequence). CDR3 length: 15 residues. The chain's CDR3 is CASSYPNRADKTQYF. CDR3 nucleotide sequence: TGTGCCAGCAGTTACCCTAACAGGGCTGATAAGACCCAGTACTTC.

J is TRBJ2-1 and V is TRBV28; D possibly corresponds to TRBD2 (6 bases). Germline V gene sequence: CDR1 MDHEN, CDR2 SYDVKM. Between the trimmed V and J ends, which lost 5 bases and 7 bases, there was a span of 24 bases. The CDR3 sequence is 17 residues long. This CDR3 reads CASSPHRSGEKWNEQFF. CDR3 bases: TGTGCCAGCAGTCCCCATCGGTCGGGGGAGAAGTGGAATGAGCAGTTCTTC.

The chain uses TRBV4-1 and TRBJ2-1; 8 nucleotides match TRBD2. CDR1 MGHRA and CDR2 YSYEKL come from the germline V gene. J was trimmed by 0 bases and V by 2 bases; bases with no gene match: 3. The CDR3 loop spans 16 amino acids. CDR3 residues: CASSQSAGVSYNEQFF. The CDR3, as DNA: TGCGCCAGCAGCCAATCAGCGGGAGTCTCCTACAATGAGCAGTTCTTC.

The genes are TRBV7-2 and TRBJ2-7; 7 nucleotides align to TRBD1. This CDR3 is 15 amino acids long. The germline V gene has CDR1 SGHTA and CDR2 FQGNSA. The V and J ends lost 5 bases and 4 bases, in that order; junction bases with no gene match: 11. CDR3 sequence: CASSPRRDSIYEQYF. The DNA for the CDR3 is TGTGCCAGCAGCCCCCGCCGGGACAGCATATACGAGCAGTACTTC.

CDR3 DNA sequence: TGTGCCAGCAGCCCGGGGACTAGCGGGGTATTCCAAGAGACCCAGTACTTC. Protein product: CASSPGTSGVFQETQYF. This sequence joins TRBV5-4 and TRBJ2-5, with 13 bases fitting TRBD2. Losses at the gene ends were 4 bases for V and 1 base for J; bases not matched to a gene: 7. CDR1 and CDR2 from the germline V gene are SGHNT and YYREEE (reference sequence). The CDR3 length is 17 residues.

The CDR3 here is CASNNQRGRSYEQYF. The DNA for the CDR3 is TGCGCCAGCAATAACCAAAGGGGTAGATCCTACGAGCAGTACTTC. The chain joins TRBV10-2 to TRBJ2-7, with a possible D match to TRBD1 (5 bases). The CDR3 consists of 15 residues. The germline V gene encodes CDR1 WSHSY and CDR2 SAAADI. V was clipped by 7 bases and J by 1 base, with 17 bases between them.

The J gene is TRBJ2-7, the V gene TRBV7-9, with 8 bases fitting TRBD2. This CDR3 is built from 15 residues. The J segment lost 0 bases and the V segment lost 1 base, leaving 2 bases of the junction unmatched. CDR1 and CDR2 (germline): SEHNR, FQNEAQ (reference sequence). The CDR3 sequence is CASSLVAGLSYEQYF. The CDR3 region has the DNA TGTGCCAGCAGCTTAGTAGCGGGGCTCTCCTACGAGCAGTACTTC.

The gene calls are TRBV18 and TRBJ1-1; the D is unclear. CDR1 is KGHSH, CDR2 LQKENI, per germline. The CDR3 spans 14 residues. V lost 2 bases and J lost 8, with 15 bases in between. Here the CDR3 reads CASSPKYVSWEAFF. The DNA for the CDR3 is TGTGCCAGCTCACCAAAGTATGTGAGTTGGGAAGCTTTCTTT. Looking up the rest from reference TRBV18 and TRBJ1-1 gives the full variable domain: NAGVMQNPRHLVRRRGQEARLRCSPMKGHSHVYWYRQLPEEGLKFMVYLQKENIIDESGMPKERFSAEFPKEGPSILRIQQVVRGDSAAYFCASSPKYVSWEAFFGQGTRLTVV.

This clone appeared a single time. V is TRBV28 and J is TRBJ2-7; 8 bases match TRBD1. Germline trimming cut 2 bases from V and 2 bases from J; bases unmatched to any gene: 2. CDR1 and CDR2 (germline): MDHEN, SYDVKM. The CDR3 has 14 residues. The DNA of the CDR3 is TGTGCCAGCAGTTTACCGGACAGGGCCTACGAGCAGTACTTC. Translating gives CASSLPDRAYEQYF.

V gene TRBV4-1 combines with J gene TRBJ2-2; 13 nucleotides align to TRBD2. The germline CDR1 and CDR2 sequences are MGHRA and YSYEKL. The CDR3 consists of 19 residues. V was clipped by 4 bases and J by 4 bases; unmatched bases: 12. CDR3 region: CASSPIWTSGRRGTGELFF. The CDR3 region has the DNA TGCGCCAGCAGCCCAATCTGGACTAGCGGGAGAAGGGGCACCGGGGAGCTGTTTTTT.

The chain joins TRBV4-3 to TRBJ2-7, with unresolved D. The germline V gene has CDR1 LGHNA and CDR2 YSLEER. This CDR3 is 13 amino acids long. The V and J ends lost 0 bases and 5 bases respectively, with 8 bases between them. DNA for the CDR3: TGCGCCAGCAGCCAAGATGGGCGTAACGAGCAGTACTTC. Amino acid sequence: CASSQDGRNEQYF.

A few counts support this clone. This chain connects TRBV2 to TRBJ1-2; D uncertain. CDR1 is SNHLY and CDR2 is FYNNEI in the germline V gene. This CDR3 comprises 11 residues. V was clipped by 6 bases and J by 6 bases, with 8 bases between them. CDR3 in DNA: TGTGCCAGCAGGGGTTATAATGGCTACACCTTC. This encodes CASRGYNGYTF. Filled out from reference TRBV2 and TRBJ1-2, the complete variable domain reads EPEVTQTPSHQVTQMGQEVILRCVPISNHLYFYWYRQILGQKVEFLVSFYNNEISEKSEIFDDQFSVERPDGSNFTLKIRSTKLEDSAMYFCASRGYNGYTFGSGTRLTVV.

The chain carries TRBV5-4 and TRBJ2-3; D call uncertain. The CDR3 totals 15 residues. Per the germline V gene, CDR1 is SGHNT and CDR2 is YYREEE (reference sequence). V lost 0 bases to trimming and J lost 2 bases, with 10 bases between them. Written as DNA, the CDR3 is TGTGCCAGCAGCTTGGATACTTCGTTCACAGATACGCAGTATTTT. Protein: CASSLDTSFTDTQYF.

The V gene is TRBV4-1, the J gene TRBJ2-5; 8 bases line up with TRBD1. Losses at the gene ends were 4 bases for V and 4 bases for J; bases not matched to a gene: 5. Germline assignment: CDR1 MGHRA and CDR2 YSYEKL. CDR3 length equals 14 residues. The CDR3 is CASSPRTGLETQYF. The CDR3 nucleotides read TGCGCCAGCAGCCCGCGGACAGGGTTAGAGACCCAGTACTTC.

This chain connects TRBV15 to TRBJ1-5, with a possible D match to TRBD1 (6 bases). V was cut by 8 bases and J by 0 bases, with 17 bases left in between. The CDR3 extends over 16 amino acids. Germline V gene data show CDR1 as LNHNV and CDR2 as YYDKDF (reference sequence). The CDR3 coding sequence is TGTGCCACCCGACAGGCCACTCTTTATAGCAATCAGCCCCAGCATTTT. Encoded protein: CATRQATLYSNQPQHF.

The CDR3 DNA sequence: TGTGCCAGCAGCCAAGATAGACCGAACTTTAACTATGGCTACACCTTC. This sequence encodes CASSQDRPNFNYGYTF. The J gene is TRBJ1-2, the V gene TRBV14; D gene ambiguous. CDR1 and CDR2 (germline): SGHDN, FVKESK. Between the trimmed V and J ends, which lost 0 bases and 1 base, there was a span of 12 bases. The CDR3 extends over 16 amino acids.

The CDR3 nucleotides are TGCGCCAGCAGTCACCGGGACAGGGGTAACTACGAGCAGTACTTC. Translation gives CASSHRDRGNYEQYF. This chain joins TRBV23-1 and TRBJ2-7; 10 bases fit TRBD1. TRBV23-1 has ORF status, its function being uncertain. The CDR3 spans 15 residues. V was clipped by 3 bases and J by 3 bases; unmatched bases: 5.

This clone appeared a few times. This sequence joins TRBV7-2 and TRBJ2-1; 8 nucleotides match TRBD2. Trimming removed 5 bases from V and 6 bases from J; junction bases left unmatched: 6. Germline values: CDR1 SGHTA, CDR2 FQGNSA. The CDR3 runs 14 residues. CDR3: CASSEGLGCNEQFF. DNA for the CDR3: TGTGCCAGCAGCGAGGGACTAGGATGCAATGAGCAGTTCTTC.

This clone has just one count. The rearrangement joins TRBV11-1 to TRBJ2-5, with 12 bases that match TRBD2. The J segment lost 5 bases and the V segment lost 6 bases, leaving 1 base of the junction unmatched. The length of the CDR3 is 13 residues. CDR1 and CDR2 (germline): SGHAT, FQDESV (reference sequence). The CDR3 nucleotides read TGTGCCAGCAGTCTAGCGGGGGGGGAGACCCAGTACTTC. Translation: CASSLAGGETQYF.

The CDR3 DNA is TGCGCCAGCAGCCCGGGGACTAGCGCCCGATTGGGGGAGACCCAGTACTTC. Its protein is CASSPGTSARLGETQYF. The rearrangement uses TRBV5-1 and TRBJ2-5; 10 bases fit TRBD2. The CDR3 is 17 amino acids. The V gene end was trimmed by 4 bases and the J gene end by 5 bases; junction bases not matched to a gene: 14. Per the germline V gene, CDR1 is SGHRS and CDR2 is YFSETQ.

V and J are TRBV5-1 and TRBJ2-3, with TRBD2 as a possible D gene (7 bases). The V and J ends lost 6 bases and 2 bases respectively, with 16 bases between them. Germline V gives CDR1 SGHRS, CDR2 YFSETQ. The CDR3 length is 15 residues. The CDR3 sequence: CASNEGGGVTDTQYF. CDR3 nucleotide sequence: TGCGCCAGCAACGAGGGAGGGGGGGTCACAGATACGCAGTATTTT.

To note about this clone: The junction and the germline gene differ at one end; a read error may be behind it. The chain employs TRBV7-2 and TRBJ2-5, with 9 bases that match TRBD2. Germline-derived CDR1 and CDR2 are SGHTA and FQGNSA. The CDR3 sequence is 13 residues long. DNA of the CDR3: TGTGCCAGCAGGTTAGCGGGAGTAGAGACCCAGTACTTC. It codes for CASRLAGVETQYF.

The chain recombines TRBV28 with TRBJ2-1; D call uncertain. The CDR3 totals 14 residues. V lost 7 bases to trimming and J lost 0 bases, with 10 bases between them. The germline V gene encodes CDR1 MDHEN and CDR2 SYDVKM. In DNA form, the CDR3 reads TGTGCCAGCAAACCCTATCCCTCCTACAATGAGCAGTTCTTC. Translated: CASKPYPSYNEQFF. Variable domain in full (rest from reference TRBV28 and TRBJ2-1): DVKVTQSSRYLVKRTGEKVFLECVQDMDHENMFWYRQDPGLGLRLIYFSYDVKMKEKGDIPEGYSVSREKKERFSLILESASTNQTSMYLCASKPYPSYNEQFFGPGTRLTVL.